Listed here are 3 T cell receptor beta chains from one sample, sequenced in a study of blood T cell repertoires in COVID-19. Profiled with immunoSEQ multiplex PCR; TCRdb holds only in-frame clones, not every one. The repertoire holds about 210,000 clones, with around 82% as singletons. What was sequenced was peripheral blood. Receptors were obtained from a man aged 45-60 years with active or convalescent COVID-19.

The chain carries TRBV3-1 (or the pseudogene TRBV3-2) and TRBJ2-7, with a tentative D call TRBD2 (5 bases). The V and J ends lost 2 bases and 6 bases respectively, with 11 bases between them. This CDR3 has 13 residues. Germline V gene data show CDR1 as LGHDT and CDR2 as YNNKEL (reference sequence). The CDR3 sequence: CASSQSLASEQYF. Here the CDR3 DNA reads TGTGCCAGCAGCCAAAGCCTAGCAAGCGAGCAGTACTTC.

This clone was seen a single time. The chain employs TRBV5-1 and TRBJ1-3; D is ambiguous. The V gene's germline CDR1 is SGHRS and CDR2 YFSETQ. The CDR3 covers 17 residues. The ends were cut back, 0 bases at V and 0 bases at J, with 13 bases in the middle. CDR3 sequence (DNA): TGCGCCAGCAGCTTGGAGAGGAGCTCCTACTCTGGAAACACCATATATTTT. Translating it yields CASSLERSSYSGNTIYF.

This clone was picked up one time. J is TRBJ1-1 and V is TRBV19; unclear D gene. This CDR3 has 14 amino acids. V dropped 5 bases and J dropped 7 bases, with 17 bases sitting between them. Germline V gene data show CDR1 as LNHDA and CDR2 as SQIVND (reference sequence). The chain's CDR3 is CASSEVESGLEAFF. DNA of the CDR3: TGTGCCAGTAGTGAGGTAGAGAGTGGACTTGAAGCTTTCTTT.